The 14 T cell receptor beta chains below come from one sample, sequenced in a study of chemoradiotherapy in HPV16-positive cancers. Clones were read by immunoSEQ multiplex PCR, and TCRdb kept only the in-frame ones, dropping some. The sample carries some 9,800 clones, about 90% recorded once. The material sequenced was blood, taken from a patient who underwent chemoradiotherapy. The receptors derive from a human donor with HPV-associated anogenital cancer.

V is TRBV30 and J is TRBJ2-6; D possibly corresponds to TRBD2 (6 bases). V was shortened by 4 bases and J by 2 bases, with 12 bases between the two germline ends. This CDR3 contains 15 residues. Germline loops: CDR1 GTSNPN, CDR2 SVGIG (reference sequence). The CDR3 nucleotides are TGTGCCTGGAATAGGGCGGGGACTGGGGCCAACGTCCTGACTTTC. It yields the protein CAWNRAGTGANVLTF.

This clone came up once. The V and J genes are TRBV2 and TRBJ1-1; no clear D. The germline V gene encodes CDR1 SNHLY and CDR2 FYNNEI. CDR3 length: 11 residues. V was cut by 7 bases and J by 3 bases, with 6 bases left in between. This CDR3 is CASIYDTEAFF. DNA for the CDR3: TGTGCCAGCATCTACGACACTGAAGCTTTCTTT.

CDR3 in DNA: TGCGCCAGCAGCCAAATCACGCCCGGTTATGAGCAGTTCTTC. Protein product: CASSQITPGYEQFF. The rearrangement uses TRBV4-3 and TRBJ2-1; D call uncertain. V was shortened by 2 bases and J by 8 bases, with 13 bases between the two germline ends. The CDR3 contains 14 residues. Germline V CDR1 and CDR2: LGHNA, YSLEER.

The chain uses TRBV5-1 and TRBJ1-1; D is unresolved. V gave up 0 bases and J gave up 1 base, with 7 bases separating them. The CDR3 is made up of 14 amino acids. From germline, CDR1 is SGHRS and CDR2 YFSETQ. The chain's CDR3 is CASSLATANTEAFF. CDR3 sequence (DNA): TGCGCCAGCAGCTTGGCGACGGCGAACACTGAAGCTTTCTTT.

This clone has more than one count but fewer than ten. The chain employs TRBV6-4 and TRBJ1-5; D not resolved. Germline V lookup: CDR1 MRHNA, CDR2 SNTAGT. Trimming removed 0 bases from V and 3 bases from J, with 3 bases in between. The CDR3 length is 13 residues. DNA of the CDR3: TGTGCCAGCAGTGACTCGCCCAATCAGCCCCAGCATTTT. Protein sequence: CASSDSPNQPQHF.

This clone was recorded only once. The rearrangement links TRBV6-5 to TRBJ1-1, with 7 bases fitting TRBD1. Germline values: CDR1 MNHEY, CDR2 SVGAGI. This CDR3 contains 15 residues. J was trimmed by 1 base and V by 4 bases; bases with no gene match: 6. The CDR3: CASSFRDSRNTEAFF. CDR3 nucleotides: TGTGCCAGCAGTTTTAGGGACAGCAGGAACACTGAAGCTTTCTTT.

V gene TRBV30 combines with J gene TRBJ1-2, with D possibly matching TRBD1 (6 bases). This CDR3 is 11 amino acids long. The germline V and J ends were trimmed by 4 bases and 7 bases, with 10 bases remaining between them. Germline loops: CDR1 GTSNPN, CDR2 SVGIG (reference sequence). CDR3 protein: CAWNRVLGYTF. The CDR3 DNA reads TGTGCCTGGAACAGGGTACTTGGCTACACCTTC. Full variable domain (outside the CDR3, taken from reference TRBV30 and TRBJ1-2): SQTIHQWPATLVQPVGSPLSLECTVEGTSNPNLYWYRQAAGRGLQLLFYSVGIGQISSEVPQNLSASRPQDRQFILSSKKLLLSDSGFYLCAWNRVLGYTFGSGTRLTVV.

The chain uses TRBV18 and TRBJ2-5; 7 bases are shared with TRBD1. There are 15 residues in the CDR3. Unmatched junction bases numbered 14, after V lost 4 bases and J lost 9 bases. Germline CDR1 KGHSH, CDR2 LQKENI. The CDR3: CASSLTTETTGPQYF. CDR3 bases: TGTGCCAGCTCACTCACGACTGAGACGACAGGGCCCCAGTACTTC.

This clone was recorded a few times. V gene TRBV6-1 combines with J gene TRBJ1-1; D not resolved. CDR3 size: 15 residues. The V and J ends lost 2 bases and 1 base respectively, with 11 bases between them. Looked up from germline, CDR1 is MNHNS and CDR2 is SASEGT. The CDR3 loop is CASSETTIRNTEAFF. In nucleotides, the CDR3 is TGTGCCAGCAGTGAAACTACTATCAGGAACACTGAAGCTTTCTTT.

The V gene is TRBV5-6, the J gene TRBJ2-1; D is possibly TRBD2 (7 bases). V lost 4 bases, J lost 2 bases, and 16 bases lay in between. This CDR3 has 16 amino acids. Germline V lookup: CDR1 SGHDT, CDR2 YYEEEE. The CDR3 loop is CASSVIRGAPYNEQFF. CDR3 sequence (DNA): TGTGCCAGCAGCGTTATCCGGGGGGCCCCCTACAATGAGCAGTTCTTC. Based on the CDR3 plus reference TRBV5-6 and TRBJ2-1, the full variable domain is DAGVTQSPTHLIKTRGQQVTLRCSPKSGHDTVSWYQQALGQGPQFIFQYYEEEERQRGNFPDRFSGHQFPNYSSELNVNALLLGDSALYLCASSVIRGAPYNEQFFGPGTRLTVL.

CDR3 bases: TGTGCCAGCAGCCCATACGGGGTTTATGGCTACACCTTC. It specifies CASSPYGVYGYTF. V and J are TRBV14 and TRBJ1-2; no firm D call. The CDR3 contains 13 residues. Germline V CDR1 and CDR2: SGHDN, FVKESK. Trimming took off 4 bases at V and 5 bases at J, with 11 bases between the two ends. Using reference TRBV14 and TRBJ1-2 for the parts outside the CDR3, the full variable domain is EAGVTQFPSHSVIEKGQTVTLRCDPISGHDNLYWYRRVMGKEIKFLLHFVKESKQDESGMPNNRFLAERTGGTYSTLKVQPAELEDSGVYFCASSPYGVYGYTFGSGTRLTVV.

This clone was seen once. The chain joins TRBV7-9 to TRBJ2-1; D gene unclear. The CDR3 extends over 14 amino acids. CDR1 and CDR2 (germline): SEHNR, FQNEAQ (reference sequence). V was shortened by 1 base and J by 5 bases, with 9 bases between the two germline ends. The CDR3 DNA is TGTGCCAGCAGCTTAGGTGTAATGAACAATGAGCAGTTCTTC. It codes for CASSLGVMNNEQFF.

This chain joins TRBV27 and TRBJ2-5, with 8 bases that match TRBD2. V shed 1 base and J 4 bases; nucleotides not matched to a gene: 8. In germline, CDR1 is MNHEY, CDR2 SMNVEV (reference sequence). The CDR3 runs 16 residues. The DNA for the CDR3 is TGTGCCAGCAGTTTATGGAAGCGGGGGCGCGTAGAGACCCAGTACTTC. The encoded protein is CASSLWKRGRVETQYF.

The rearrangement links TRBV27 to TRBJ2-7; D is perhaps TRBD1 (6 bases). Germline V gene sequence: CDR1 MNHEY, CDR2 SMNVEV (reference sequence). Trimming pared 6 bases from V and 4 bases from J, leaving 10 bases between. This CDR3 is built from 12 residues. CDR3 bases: TGTGCCAGCAGCCGCGGACAGTACGAGCAGTACTTC. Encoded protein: CASSRGQYEQYF.